This passage covers 18 T cell receptor beta chains from one sample sequenced in a study of T-cell memory formation after mild COVID-19 (dated by TCRdb to about 2021). The library was prepared using 5' RACE. Sequenced using an Illumina NovaSeq 6000. In TCRdb, the public reads were trimmed at Q25 with fastp and aligned with MiXCR, with productive beta chains retained. CDR3 protein sequences are deduplicated, and each keeps its most common genes and DNA. The sample profile shows approximately 300,000 distinct CDR3 sequences; approximately 15% of them were found once. The ten largest clones represent 20% to 25% of the sample. What was sequenced was PBMCs or a T cell subset sorted from them (not recorded which). The receptor set was obtained from a man younger than 35 who had mild COVID-19 (a few samples of this study predate the infection). The sample titles of this study are shuffled in the database, so cell type and time point are left out; the donor was told from shared clones.

CDR3 loop: CASSHGLGIGNEQFF. DNA of the CDR3: TGTGCCAGCAGCCACGGACTAGGAATCGGCAATGAGCAGTTCTTC. The chain joins TRBV4-2 to TRBJ2-1; 7 nucleotides agree with TRBD2. From germline, CDR1 is LGHNA and CDR2 YNFKEQ. This CDR3 has 15 residues. Trimming cost V 3 bases and J 6 bases; bases outside gene matches: 8.

The chain has TRBV6-1 and TRBJ1-2; the match to TRBD1 covers 8 bases. The V and J ends lost 4 bases and 8 bases, in that order; junction bases with no gene match: 9. Germline V lookup: CDR1 MNHNS, CDR2 SASEGT. The CDR3 has 14 amino acids. CDR3 sequence reads: CASSGTGPVRGYTF. In DNA form, the CDR3 reads TGTGCCAGCAGTGGGACAGGGCCGGTTCGAGGCTACACCTTC.

This chain links TRBV4-1 with TRBJ2-7; perhaps TRBD2 as D (6 bases). V lost 0 bases and J 2 bases, leaving 11 bases between the germline ends. Germline V gene data show CDR1 as MGHRA and CDR2 as YSYEKL. The length of the CDR3 is 15 residues. The CDR3 DNA is TGCGCCAGCAGCCAAGACCTGGGGGGAACCTACGAGCAGTACTTC. This codes for CASSQDLGGTYEQYF.

This clonotype has a count of ten or more. J is TRBJ2-1 and V is TRBV5-1, with D perhaps given as TRBD1 or TRBD2 (6 bases each). Germline assignment: CDR1 SGHRS and CDR2 YFSETQ. The ends were cut back, 4 bases at V and 8 bases at J, with 16 bases in the middle. This CDR3 is built from 14 residues. CDR3 protein: CASSPAAGEDEQFF. The CDR3 nucleotides read TGCGCCAGCAGCCCCGCGGCAGGGGAGGATGAGCAGTTCTTC.

This clonotype was seen a handful of times. The chain carries TRBV7-3 and TRBJ2-3; 10 bases are shared with TRBD2. After removal of 6 bases from V and 5 bases from J, the junction contained 8 bases not matched to a gene. The V gene's germline CDR1 is SGHTA and CDR2 FQGTGA. This CDR3 contains 15 residues. The CDR3 DNA reads TGTGCCAGCAGTTTCAGCGGGGGGGCCCTAGATACGCAGTATTTT. This encodes CASSFSGGALDTQYF.

In its sample, this clonotype was seen a few times. The chain links TRBV29-1 to TRBJ1-2, with D maybe TRBD1 (6 bases). The V gene lost 3 bases and the J gene lost 5 bases, with 10 bases spanning the gap. The CDR3 length is 12 residues. Germline lookup yields CDR1 SQVTM and CDR2 ANQGSEA. CDR3 sequence: CSVDPRGYGYTF. Written as DNA, the CDR3 is TGCAGCGTTGATCCTAGGGGGTATGGCTACACCTTC.

The sample holds a few counts of this clonotype. This rearrangement joins TRBV27 to TRBJ2-3, with 8 bases lining up with TRBD2. With V trimmed by 4 bases and J by 6 bases, 9 bases remained unmatched. Germline V gene sequence: CDR1 MNHEY, CDR2 SMNVEV (reference sequence). This CDR3 region has 15 residues. For the CDR3, the DNA is TGTGCCAGCAGTTGGGGTTTTGCGGGGGGCGATACGCAGTATTTT. Encoded protein: CASSWGFAGGDTQYF.

In this sample, this clonotype turned up a few times. The CDR3 DNA reads as TGCAGCGTTCGTCCCAGCAGCTATGGCTACACCTTC. Residues: CSVRPSSYGYTF. The chain couples TRBV29-1 to TRBJ1-2; D gene ambiguous. CDR3 length: 12 amino acids. Trimming stripped 5 bases from V and 4 bases from J, with 11 bases between. Germline V CDR1 and CDR2: SQVTM, ANQGSEA.

This clonotype was seen a handful of times. The genes are TRBV19 and TRBJ2-1; 8 nucleotides match TRBD1. The length of the CDR3 is 14 residues. Trimming cost V 5 bases and J 4 bases; bases outside gene matches: 4. CDR1 and CDR2 from the germline V gene are LNHDA and SQIVND (reference sequence). The CDR3 sequence is CASSEGQAYNEQFF. The CDR3 DNA sequence: TGTGCCAGTAGTGAGGGACAGGCATACAATGAGCAGTTCTTC.

The chain employs TRBV10-3 and TRBJ2-7; 7 nucleotides align to TRBD1. Unmatched junction bases numbered 6, after V lost 4 bases and J lost 0 bases. The CDR3 is 15 amino acids. Germline V gives CDR1 ENHRY, CDR2 SYGVKD. The CDR3 protein is CAISVNRGSSYEQYF. In nucleotides, the CDR3 is TGTGCCATCAGTGTTAACAGGGGTTCCTCCTACGAGCAGTACTTC.

At least ten counts were recorded for this clonotype. The chain couples TRBV7-2 to TRBJ2-2; tentatively, D is TRBD1 or TRBD2 (6 bases each). Germline assignment: CDR1 SGHTA and CDR2 FQGNSA. This CDR3 comprises 15 residues. V lost 6 bases and J lost 7, with 18 bases in between. CDR3 region: CASSPARGAGGELFF. As DNA, the CDR3 is TGTGCCAGCAGTCCCGCGAGGGGGGCTGGCGGGGAGCTGTTTTTT.

The gene calls are TRBV7-9 and TRBJ1-5; no definite D call. The CDR3 is 15 amino acids. Deletions cut 1 base from V and 2 bases from J, with 9 bases between. The germline V gene encodes CDR1 SEHNR and CDR2 FQNEAQ (reference sequence). CDR3 amino acids: CASSLGSGRNQPQHF. In DNA, the CDR3 is TGTGCCAGCAGCTTAGGCTCAGGTCGCAATCAGCCCCAGCATTTT.

This clonotype was counted ten times or more. The V call is TRBV7-8, the J call TRBJ1-2; 9 nucleotides align to TRBD1. CDR3 length equals 15 residues. Germline trimming cut 4 bases from V and 8 bases from J; bases unmatched to any gene: 11. Germline V CDR1 and CDR2: SGHVS, FQNEAQ. CDR3 sequence (DNA): TGTGCCAGCAGCTCAGGGGACAGGGCTAGTTACGGCTACACCTTC. The encoded protein is CASSSGDRASYGYTF. Combining the CDR3 with reference TRBV7-8 and TRBJ1-2 gives the whole variable domain GAGVSQSPRYKVAKRGQDVALRCDPISGHVSLFWYQQALGQGPEFLTYFQNEAQLDKSGLPSDRFFAERPEGSVSTLKIQRTQQEDSAVYLCASSSGDRASYGYTFGSGTRLTVV.

The chain has TRBV6-5 and TRBJ2-2; TRBD1 or TRBD2 may be the D gene (6 bases each). The CDR3 is made up of 15 amino acids. Germline V gene data show CDR1 as MNHEY and CDR2 as SVGAGI. The ends were cut back, 2 bases at V and 5 bases at J, with 12 bases in the middle. The CDR3 reads CASSYRGAGTGELFF. The DNA for the CDR3 is TGTGCCAGCAGTTACAGGGGGGCGGGGACCGGGGAGCTGTTTTTT.

This clonotype was picked up a small number of times. V and J are TRBV20-1 and TRBJ1-6; TRBD1 might be the D (5 bases). V was shortened by 3 bases and J by 9 bases, with 12 bases between the two germline ends. Germline CDR1 is DFQATT and CDR2 is SNEGSKA (reference sequence). CDR3 size: 13 residues. CDR3 in amino acids: CSARDGALSPLHF. CDR3 bases: TGCAGTGCTAGGGACGGGGCGCTTTCACCCCTCCACTTT.

The chain has TRBV12-3 or TRBV12-4 and TRBJ1-2; the D is unclear. CDR3 size: 10 residues. Trimming cost V 2 bases and J 7 bases, with 2 bases left between them. The CDR3 coding sequence is TGTGCCAGCAGTTTATTTGGCTACACCTTC. Translation gives CASSLFGYTF.

This clonotype showed up just a few times. The chain uses TRBV20-1 and TRBJ2-1; the D gene is possibly TRBD2 (5 bases). Trimming shortened V by 6 bases and J by 2 bases, and 11 bases separated the two germline ends. The CDR3 runs to 13 residues. The germline V gene has CDR1 DFQATT and CDR2 SNEGSKA (reference sequence). The CDR3 here is CSARRSAYNEQFF. CDR3 bases: TGCAGTGCCAGGAGGTCAGCCTACAATGAGCAGTTCTTC.

The rearrangement uses TRBV7-8 and TRBJ2-5; 11 bases align to TRBD2. CDR1 and CDR2 from the germline V gene are SGHVS and FQNEAQ. The CDR3 runs to 14 residues. Trimming cost V 8 bases and J 5 bases; bases outside gene matches: 7. The CDR3 is CASVAGGPRETQYF. The CDR3 nucleotides are TGTGCCAGCGTAGCGGGGGGGCCGCGGGAGACCCAGTACTTC.